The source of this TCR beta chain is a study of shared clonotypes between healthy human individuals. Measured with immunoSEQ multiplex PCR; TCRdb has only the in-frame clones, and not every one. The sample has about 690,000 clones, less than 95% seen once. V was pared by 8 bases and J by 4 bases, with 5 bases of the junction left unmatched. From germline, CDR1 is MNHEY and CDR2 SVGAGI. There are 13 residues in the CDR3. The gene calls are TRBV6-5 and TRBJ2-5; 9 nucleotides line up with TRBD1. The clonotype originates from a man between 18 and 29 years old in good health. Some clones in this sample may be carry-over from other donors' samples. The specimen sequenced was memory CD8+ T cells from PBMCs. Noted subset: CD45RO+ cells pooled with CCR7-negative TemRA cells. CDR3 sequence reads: CASHRGRGETQYF. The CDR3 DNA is TGTGCCAGCCACAGGGGGCGCGGAGAGACCCAGTACTTC.